This T cell receptor beta chain was retrieved from a study of high-grade serous ovarian cancer treatment subgroups. V was clipped by 8 bases and J by 8 bases; unmatched bases: 16. This CDR3 region has 15 residues. Germline V CDR1 and CDR2: MNHEY, SMNVEV (reference sequence). The tumor samples were collected prior to definitive surgery or chemotherapy. Clones were read by immunoSEQ multiplex PCR, and TCRdb kept only the in-frame ones, dropping some. The sample records a few thousand clones, 77% being singletons. This receptor was obtained from a human donor with high-grade serous ovarian cancer. Sequenced: tumor tissue. The rearrangement uses TRBV27 and TRBJ1-2; 8 bases agree with TRBD1. CDR3 sequence: CASHGLYGQGRGYTF. DNA of the CDR3: TGTGCCAGCCATGGTCTATACGGACAGGGAAGGGGCTACACCTTC.